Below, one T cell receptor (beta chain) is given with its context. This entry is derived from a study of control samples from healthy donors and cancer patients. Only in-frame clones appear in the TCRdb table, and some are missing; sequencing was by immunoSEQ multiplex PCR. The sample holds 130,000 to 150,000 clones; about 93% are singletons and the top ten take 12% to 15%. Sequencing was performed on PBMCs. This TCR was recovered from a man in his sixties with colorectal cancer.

The CDR3 is CTSSQERETEAFF. The CDR3, as DNA: TGCACCAGCAGCCAAGAAAGGGAGACTGAAGCTTTCTTT. This sequence joins TRBV1 and TRBJ1-1. TRBV1 is noted as a pseudogene. The CDR3 covers 13 residues.